These T cell receptor beta chains were read from a single sample in a study of blood T cell repertoires in COVID-19. Generated by immunoSEQ multiplex PCR, the TCRdb table keeps only in-frame clones and is missing some. The profile shows some 340,000 clones, 70% to 90% of them singletons. Sequencing input: PBMCs or T cells enriched from blood (not recorded which). The receptors here all came from a woman in her thirties who had recovered from COVID-19. CDR3s include the opening cysteine and the closing phenylalanine or tryptophan. A D gene is named only where the DNA matches it firmly. Some rows have no size entry. The others give once, few or many, or a class for an expanded clone.

j_call clone_size d_call v_call cdr3_aa cdr3_nt
TRBJ1-1 . TRBD1 TRBV29-1 CSVEGIDRGNTEAFF TGCAGCGTTGAAGGGATCGACAGGGGGAACACTGAAGCTTTCTTT
TRBJ2-3 . TRBD2 TRBV5-1 CASSAGTSGYTDTQYF TGCGCCAGCAGCGCGGGGACTAGCGGGTACACAGATACGCAGTATTTT
TRBJ1-1 once TRBD1 TRBV7-2 CASSSGQMNTEAFF TGTGCCAGCAGCTCGGGACAGATGAACACTGAAGCTTTCTTT
TRBJ1-6 . . TRBV2 CASSVNRVLNSPLHF TGTGCCAGCAGTGTGAACCGGGTCCTTAATTCACCCCTCCACTTT
TRBJ1-5 . . TRBV4-1 CASSQDVVSNQPQHF TGCGCCAGCAGCCAAGACGTTGTGAGCAATCAGCCCCAGCATTTT
TRBJ2-7 few TRBD1 TRBV10-1 CASSEAFGTAEGEQYF TGCGCCAGCAGTGAGGCATTCGGGACAGCAGAAGGGGAGCAGTACTTC
TRBJ2-7 once TRBD1 TRBV14 CASSKFGTGDYYEQYF TGTGCCAGCAGCAAATTCGGGACAGGGGACTACTACGAGCAGTACTTC
TRBJ1-2 . TRBD1 TRBV5-1 CASSLGGTGNYGYTF TGCGCCAGCAGCTTGGGTGGGACAGGGAACTATGGCTACACCTTC
TRBJ2-2 . TRBD2 TRBV4-3 CASSQDQLAGIGELFF TGCGCCAGCAGCCAAGATCAACTAGCGGGGATCGGGGAGCTGTTTTTT
TRBJ1-1 . . TRBV20-1 CSARDGRAFF TGCAGTGCTAGAGACGGTCGAGCTTTCTTT
TRBJ2-1 . TRBD2 TRBV5-1 CASSSTSHNEQFF TGCGCCAGCAGCTCGACTAGCCACAATGAGCAGTTCTTC
TRBJ1-2 . . TRBV6-5 CASSYSTYAGVGYTF TGTGCCAGCAGTTACTCGACGTACGCAGGGGTGGGCTACACCTTC
TRBJ2-1 . . TRBV12-3/TRBV12-4 CASSLKGENEQFF TGTGCCAGCAGCTTAAAAGGGGAAAATGAGCAGTTCTTC
TRBJ1-4 . . TRBV10-3 CATSRPREEKLFF TGTGCCACCTCCAGGCCTCGGGAGGAAAAACTGTTTTTT
TRBJ2-7 once TRBD1 TRBV27 CASSLYWLGGTGAVEQYF TGTGCCAGCAGTTTATATTGGCTTGGGGGGACAGGGGCGGTCGAGCAGTACTTC
TRBJ2-1 . . TRBV24-1 CATSDLGHEQFF TGTGCCACCAGTGATCTGGGGCATGAGCAGTTCTTC
TRBJ2-1 . . TRBV5-1 CASSLEQAVYNEQFF TGCGCCAGCAGCTTGGAACAGGCAGTGTACAATGAGCAGTTCTTC
TRBJ1-1 few TRBD1 TRBV5-1 CASTLMTGMNTEAFF TGCGCCAGCACCCTCATGACAGGGATGAACACTGAAGCTTTCTTT
TRBJ2-1 . . TRBV2 CASSEVAPTYNEQFF TGTGCCAGCAGTGAGGTAGCGCCCACCTACAATGAGCAGTTCTTC
TRBJ1-1 . TRBD1 TRBV27 CASSLSWTGGTEAFF TGTGCCAGCAGTTTATCATGGACAGGGGGCACTGAAGCTTTCTTT